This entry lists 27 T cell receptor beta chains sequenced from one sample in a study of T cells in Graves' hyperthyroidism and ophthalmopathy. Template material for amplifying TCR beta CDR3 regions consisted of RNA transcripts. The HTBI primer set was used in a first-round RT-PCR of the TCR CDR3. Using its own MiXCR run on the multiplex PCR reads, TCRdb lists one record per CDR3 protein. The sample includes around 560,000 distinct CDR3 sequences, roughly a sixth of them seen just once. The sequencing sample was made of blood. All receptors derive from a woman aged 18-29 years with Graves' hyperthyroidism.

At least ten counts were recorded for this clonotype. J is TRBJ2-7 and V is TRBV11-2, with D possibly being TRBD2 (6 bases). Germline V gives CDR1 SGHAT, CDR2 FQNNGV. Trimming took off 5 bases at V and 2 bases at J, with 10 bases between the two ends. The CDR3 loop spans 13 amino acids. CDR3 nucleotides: TGTGCCAGCAGCGTAGCGGTAACCTACGAGCAGTACTTC. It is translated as CASSVAVTYEQYF.

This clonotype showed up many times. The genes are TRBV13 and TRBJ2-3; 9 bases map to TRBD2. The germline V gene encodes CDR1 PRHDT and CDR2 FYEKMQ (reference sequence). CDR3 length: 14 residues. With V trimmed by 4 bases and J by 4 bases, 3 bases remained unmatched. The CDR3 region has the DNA TGTGCCAGCAGCTATAGCGGGAGTTCAGATACGCAGTATTTT. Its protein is CASSYSGSSDTQYF.

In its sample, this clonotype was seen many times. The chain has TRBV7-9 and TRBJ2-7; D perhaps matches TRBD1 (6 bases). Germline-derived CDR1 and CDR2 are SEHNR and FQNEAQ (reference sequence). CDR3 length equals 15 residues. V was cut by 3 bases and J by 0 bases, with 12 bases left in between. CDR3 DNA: TGTGCCAGCAGCTTTGACAGGCTAAGCTCCTACGAGCAGTACTTC. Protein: CASSFDRLSSYEQYF. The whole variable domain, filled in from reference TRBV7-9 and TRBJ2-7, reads DTGVSQNPRHKITKRGQNVTFRCDPISEHNRLYWYRQTLGQGPEFLTYFQNEAQLEKSRLLSDRFSAERPKGSFSTLEIQRTEQGDSAMYLCASSFDRLSSYEQYFGPGTRLTVT.

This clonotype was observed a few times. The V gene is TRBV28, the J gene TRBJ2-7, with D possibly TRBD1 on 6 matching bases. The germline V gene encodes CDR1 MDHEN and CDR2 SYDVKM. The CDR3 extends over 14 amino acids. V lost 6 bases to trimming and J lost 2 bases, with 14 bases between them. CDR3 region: CASRTQTGAYEQYF. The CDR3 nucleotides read TGTGCCAGCAGAACACAGACAGGAGCCTACGAGCAGTACTTC. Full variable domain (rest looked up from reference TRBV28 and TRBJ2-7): DVKVTQSSRYLVKRTGEKVFLECVQDMDHENMFWYRQDPGLGLRLIYFSYDVKMKEKGDIPEGYSVSREKKERFSLILESASTNQTSMYLCASRTQTGAYEQYFGPGTRLTVT.

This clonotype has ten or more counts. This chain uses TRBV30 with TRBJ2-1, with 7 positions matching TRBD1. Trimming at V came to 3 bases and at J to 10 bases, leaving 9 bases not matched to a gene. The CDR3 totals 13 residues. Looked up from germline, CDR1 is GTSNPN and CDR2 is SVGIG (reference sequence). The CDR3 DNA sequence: TGTGCCTGGAGCCCCGACAGGGCCGGCGAGCAGTTCTTC. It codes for CAWSPDRAGEQFF.

CDR3 sequence (DNA): TGTGCCAGCAGTGACGGGTATGAGCAGTTCTTC. Translation: CASSDGYEQFF. The gene calls are TRBV6-1 and TRBJ2-1; D remains unclear. Looked up from germline, CDR1 is MNHNS and CDR2 is SASEGT. V was pared by 3 bases and J by 8 bases, with 5 bases between. The CDR3 is 11 amino acids.

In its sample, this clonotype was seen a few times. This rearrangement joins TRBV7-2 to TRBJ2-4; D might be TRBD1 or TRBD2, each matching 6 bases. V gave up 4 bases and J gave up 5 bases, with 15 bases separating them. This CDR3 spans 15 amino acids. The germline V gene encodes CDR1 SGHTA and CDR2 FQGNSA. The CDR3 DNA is TGTGCCAGCAGCTCCGGCCGGGGGCGGGAAAACATTCAGTACTTC. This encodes CASSSGRGRENIQYF.

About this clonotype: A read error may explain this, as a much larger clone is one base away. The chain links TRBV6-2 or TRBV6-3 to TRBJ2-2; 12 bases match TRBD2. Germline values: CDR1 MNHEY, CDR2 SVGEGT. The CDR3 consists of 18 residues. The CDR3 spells CTSAPGLAGLANTGELFF. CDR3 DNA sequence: TGTACCAGCGCACCGGGACTAGCGGGCCTGGCGAACACCGGGGAGCTGTTTTTT.

The CDR3 coding sequence is TGTGCCAGCAGTTACCAACCCGACAGGGGGCGGACAGATACGCAGTATTTT. Its translation: CASSYQPDRGRTDTQYF. V and J are TRBV6-2 or TRBV6-3 and TRBJ2-3; 10 bases match TRBD1. Germline V gene data show CDR1 as MNHEY and CDR2 as SVGEGT. The CDR3 extends over 17 amino acids. V dropped 2 bases and J dropped 3; count of bases not matched to a gene: 8.

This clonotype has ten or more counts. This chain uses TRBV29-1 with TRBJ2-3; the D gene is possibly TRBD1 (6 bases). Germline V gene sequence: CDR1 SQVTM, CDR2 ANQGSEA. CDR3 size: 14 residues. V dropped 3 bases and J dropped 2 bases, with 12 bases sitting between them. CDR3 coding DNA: TGCAGCGTTGATTTTCAGGGGTACACAGATACGCAGTATTTT. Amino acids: CSVDFQGYTDTQYF.

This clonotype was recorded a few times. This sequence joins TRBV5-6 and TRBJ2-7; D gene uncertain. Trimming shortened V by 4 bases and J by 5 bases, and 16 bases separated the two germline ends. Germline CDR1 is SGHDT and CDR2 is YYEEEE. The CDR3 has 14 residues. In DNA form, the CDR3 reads TGTGCCAGCAGCAACCCTCCCGGGTATGACGAGCAGTACTTC. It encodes CASSNPPGYDEQYF.

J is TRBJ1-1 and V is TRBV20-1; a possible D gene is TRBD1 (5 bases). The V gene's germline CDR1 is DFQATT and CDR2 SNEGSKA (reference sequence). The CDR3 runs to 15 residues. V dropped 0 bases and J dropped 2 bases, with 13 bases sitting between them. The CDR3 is CSARDISGLNTEAFF. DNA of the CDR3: TGCAGTGCTAGAGATATATCAGGGCTAAACACTGAAGCTTTCTTT.

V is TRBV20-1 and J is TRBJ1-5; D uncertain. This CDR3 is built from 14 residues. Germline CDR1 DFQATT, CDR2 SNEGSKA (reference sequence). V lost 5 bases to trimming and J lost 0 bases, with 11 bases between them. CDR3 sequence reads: CSALDGDSNQPQHF. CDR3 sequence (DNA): TGCAGTGCTTTGGACGGAGATAGCAATCAGCCCCAGCATTTT.

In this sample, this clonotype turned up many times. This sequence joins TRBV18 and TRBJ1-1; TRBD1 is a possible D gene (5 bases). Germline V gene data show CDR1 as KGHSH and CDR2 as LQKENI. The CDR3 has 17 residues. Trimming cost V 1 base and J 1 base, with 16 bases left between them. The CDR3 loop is CASSPLGRGAGNTEAFF. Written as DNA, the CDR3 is TGTGCCAGCTCACCACTAGGGAGGGGCGCAGGGAACACTGAAGCTTTCTTT.

CDR3 sequence: CASSSTEINQPQHF. CDR3 sequence (DNA): TGTGCCAGCTCCTCGACGGAGATTAATCAGCCCCAGCATTTT. The chain links TRBV18 to TRBJ1-5, with D unclear. Per the germline V gene, CDR1 is KGHSH and CDR2 is LQKENI. The V and J ends lost 6 bases and 4 bases respectively, with 13 bases between them. This CDR3 spans 14 amino acids.

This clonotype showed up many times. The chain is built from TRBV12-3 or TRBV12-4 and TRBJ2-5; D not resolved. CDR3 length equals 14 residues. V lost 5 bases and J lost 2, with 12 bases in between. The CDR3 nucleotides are TGTGCCAGCAGTCCTCGACGCGCTCAAGAGACCCAGTACTTC. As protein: CASSPRRAQETQYF.

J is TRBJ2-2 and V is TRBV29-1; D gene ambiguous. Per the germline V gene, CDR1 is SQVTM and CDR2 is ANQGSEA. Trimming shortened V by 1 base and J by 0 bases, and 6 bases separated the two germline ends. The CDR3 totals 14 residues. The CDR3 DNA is TGCAGCGTTGAAGGTCTAGCGAACACCGGGGAGCTGTTTTTT. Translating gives CSVEGLANTGELFF.

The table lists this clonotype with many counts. The CDR3 region is CASSSTVQEQFF. The CDR3 coding sequence is TGCGCCAGCAGCTCGACAGTACAAGAGCAGTTCTTC. The gene calls are TRBV5-1 and TRBJ2-1; weak D call: TRBD1 (5 bases). This CDR3 has 12 amino acids. Trimming took 3 bases from V and 10 from J, leaving 11 bases between them. The V gene's germline CDR1 is SGHRS and CDR2 YFSETQ.

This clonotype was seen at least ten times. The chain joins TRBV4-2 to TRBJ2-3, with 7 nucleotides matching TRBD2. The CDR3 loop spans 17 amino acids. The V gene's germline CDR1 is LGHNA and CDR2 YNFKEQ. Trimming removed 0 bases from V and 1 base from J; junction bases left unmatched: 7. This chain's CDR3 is CASSQDRQRGRTDTQYF. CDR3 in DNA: TGTGCCAGCAGCCAAGATCGGCAGCGGGGCCGCACAGATACGCAGTATTTT.

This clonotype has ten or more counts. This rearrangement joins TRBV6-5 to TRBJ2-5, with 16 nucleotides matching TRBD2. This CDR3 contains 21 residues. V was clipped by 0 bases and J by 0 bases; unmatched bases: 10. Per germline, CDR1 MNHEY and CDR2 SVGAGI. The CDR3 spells CASSYSKPLGLAGGYQETQYF. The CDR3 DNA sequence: TGTGCCAGCAGTTACTCTAAACCCCTGGGACTAGCGGGGGGGTACCAAGAGACCCAGTACTTC.

In nucleotides, the CDR3 is TGTGCCAGCAGTTTGATACCGACACACGCCTACGAGCAGTACTTC. Protein product: CASSLIPTHAYEQYF. The chain joins TRBV27 to TRBJ2-7; no clear D. Trimming took off 3 bases at V and 2 bases at J, with 14 bases between the two ends. The CDR3 is made up of 15 amino acids. CDR1 is MNHEY, CDR2 SMNVEV, per germline (reference sequence).

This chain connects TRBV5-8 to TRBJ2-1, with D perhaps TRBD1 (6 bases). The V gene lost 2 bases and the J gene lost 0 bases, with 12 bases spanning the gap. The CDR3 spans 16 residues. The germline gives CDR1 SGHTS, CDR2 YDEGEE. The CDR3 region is CASSFTGSNSYNEQFF. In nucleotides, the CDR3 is TGTGCCAGCAGCTTCACAGGGTCCAACTCCTACAATGAGCAGTTCTTC. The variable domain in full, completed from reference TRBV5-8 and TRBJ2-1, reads EAGVTQSPTHLIKTRGQQATLRCSPISGHTSVYWYQQALGLGLQFLLWYDEGEERNRGNFPPRFSGRQFPNYSSELNVNALELEDSALYLCASSFTGSNSYNEQFFGPGTRLTVL.

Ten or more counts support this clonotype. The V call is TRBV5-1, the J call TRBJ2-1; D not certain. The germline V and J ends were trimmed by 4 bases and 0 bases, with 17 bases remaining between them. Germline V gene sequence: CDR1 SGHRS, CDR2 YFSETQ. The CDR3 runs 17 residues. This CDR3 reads CASSVLGRQSSYNEQFF. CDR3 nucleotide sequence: TGCGCCAGCAGCGTGCTAGGGCGGCAGAGCTCCTACAATGAGCAGTTCTTC.

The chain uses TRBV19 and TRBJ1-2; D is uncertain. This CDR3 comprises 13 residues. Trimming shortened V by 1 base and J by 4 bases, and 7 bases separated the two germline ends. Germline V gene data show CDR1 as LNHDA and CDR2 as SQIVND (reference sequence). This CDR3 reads CASSIGRLYGYTF. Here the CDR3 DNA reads TGTGCCAGTAGTATAGGACGGCTCTATGGCTACACCTTC.

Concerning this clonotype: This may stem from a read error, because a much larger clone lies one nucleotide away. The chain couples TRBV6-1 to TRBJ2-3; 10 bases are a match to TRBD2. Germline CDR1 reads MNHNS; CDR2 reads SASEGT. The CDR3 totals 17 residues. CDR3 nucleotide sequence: TGTGCCAGCAGTGAAGTGGCTAGCGGGGGCCCCACAGATACGCGGTATTTT. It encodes CASSEVASGGPTDTRYF.

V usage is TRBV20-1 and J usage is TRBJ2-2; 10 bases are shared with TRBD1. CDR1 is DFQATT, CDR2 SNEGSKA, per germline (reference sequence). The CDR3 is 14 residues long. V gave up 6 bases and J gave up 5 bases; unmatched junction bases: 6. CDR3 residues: CSATPGQGTGELFF. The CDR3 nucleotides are TGCAGTGCCACACCGGGACAGGGGACCGGGGAGCTGTTTTTT.

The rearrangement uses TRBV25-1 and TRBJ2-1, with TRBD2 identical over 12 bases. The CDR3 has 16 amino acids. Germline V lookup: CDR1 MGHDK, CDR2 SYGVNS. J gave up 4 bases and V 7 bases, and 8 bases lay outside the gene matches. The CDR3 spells CASIGTSGLVYNEQFF. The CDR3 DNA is TGTGCCAGCATAGGGACTAGCGGGCTTGTTTACAATGAGCAGTTCTTC.